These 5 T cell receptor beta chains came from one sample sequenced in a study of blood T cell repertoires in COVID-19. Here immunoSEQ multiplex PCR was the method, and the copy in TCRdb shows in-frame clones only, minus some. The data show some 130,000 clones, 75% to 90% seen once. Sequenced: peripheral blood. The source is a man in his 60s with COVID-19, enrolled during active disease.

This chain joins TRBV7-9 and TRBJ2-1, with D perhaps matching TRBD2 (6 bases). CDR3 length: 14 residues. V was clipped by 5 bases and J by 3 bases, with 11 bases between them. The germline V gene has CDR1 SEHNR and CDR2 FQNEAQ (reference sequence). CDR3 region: CASSPRTNYNEQFF. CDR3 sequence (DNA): TGTGCCAGCAGCCCCCGGACTAACTACAATGAGCAGTTCTTC.

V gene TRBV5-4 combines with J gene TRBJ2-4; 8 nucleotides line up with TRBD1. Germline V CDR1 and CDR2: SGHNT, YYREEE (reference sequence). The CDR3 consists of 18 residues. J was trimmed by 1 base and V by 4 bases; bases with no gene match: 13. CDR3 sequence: CASSLGQGSFTAKNIQYF. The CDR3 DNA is TGTGCCAGCAGCCTAGGACAGGGCTCTTTCACTGCCAAAAACATTCAGTACTTC.

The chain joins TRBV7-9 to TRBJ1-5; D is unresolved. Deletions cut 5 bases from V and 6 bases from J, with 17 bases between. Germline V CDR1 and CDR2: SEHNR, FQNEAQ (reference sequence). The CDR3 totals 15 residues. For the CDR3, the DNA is TGTGCCAGCAGCCCGACCGGAGTAGCAATTCAGCCCCAGCATTTT. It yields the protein CASSPTGVAIQPQHF.

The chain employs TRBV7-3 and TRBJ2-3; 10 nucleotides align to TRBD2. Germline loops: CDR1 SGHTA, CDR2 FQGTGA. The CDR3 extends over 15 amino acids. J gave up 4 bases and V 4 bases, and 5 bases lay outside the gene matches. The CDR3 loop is CASSSTGLAADTQYF. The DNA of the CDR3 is TGTGCCAGCAGCTCTACAGGACTAGCGGCAGATACGCAGTATTTT. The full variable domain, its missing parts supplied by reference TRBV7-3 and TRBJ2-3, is GAGVSQTPSNKVTEKGKYVELRCDPISGHTALYWYRQSLGQGPEFLIYFQGTGAADDSGLPNDRFFAVRPEGSVSTLKIQRTERGDSAVYLCASSSTGLAADTQYFGPGTRLTVL.

The CDR3 DNA is TGTGCCTGGACGGTGGGAGCAGGAAACACCATATATTTT. Translated: CAWTVGAGNTIYF. The rearrangement joins TRBV30 to TRBJ1-3; D gene uncertain. The germline V and J ends were trimmed by 4 bases and 4 bases, with 11 bases remaining between them. The CDR3 is 13 residues long. CDR1 is GTSNPN, CDR2 SVGIG, per germline (reference sequence).